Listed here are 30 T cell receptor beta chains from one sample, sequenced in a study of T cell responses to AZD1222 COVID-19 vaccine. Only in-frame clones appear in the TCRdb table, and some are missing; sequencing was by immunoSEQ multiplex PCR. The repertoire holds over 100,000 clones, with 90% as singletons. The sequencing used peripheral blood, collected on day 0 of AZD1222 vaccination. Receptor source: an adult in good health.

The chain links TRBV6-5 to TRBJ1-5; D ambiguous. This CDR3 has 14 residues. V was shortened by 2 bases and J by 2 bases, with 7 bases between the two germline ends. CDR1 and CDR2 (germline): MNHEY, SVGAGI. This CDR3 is CASSYREGNQPQHF. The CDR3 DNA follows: TGTGCCAGCAGTTACAGGGAAGGCAATCAGCCCCAGCATTTT.

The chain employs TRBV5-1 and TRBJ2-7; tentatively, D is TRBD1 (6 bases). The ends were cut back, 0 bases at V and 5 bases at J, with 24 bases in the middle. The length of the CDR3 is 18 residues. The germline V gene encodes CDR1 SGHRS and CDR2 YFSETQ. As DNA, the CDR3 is TGCGCCAGCAGCTTGGCCTCACAGGGTATTCTCATTGTCGACGAGCAGTACTTC. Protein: CASSLASQGILIVDEQYF.

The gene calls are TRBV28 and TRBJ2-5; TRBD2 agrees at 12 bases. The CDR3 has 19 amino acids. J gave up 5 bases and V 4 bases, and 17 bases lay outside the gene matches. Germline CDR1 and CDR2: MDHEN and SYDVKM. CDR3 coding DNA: TGTGCCAGCAGTTCCCTCGACCCCCCTAGCGGGGGGGCCACGGAGACCCAGTACTTC. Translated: CASSSLDPPSGGATETQYF.

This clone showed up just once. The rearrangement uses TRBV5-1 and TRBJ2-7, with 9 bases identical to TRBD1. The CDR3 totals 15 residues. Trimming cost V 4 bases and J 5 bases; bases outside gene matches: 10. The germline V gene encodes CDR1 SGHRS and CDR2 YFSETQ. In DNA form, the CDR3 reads TGCGCCAGCAGCCCCCCCCACAGGGGGCGCGACGAGCAGTACTTC. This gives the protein CASSPPHRGRDEQYF.

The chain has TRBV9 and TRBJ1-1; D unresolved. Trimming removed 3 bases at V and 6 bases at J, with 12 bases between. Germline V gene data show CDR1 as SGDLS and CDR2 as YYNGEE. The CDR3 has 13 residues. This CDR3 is CASSETPGAEAFF. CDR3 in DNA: TGTGCCAGCAGCGAGACGCCGGGAGCTGAAGCTTTCTTT.

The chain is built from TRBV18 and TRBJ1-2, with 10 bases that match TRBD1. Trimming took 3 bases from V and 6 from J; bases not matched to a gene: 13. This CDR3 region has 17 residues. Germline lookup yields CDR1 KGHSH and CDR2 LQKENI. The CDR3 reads CASSPDSQGQGRNGYTF. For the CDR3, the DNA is TGTGCCAGCTCACCCGATAGTCAGGGACAGGGGAGGAATGGCTACACCTTC. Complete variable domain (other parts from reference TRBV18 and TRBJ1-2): NAGVMQNPRHLVRRRGQEARLRCSPMKGHSHVYWYRQLPEEGLKFMVYLQKENIIDESGMPKERFSAEFPKEGPSILRIQQVVRGDSAAYFCASSPDSQGQGRNGYTFGSGTRLTVV.

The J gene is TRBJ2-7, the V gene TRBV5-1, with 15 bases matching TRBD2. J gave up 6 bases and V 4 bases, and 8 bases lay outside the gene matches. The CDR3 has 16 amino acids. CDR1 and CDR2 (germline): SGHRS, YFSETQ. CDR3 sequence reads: CASSPGTSGGRVEQYF. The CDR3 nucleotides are TGCGCCAGCAGCCCCGGGACTAGCGGGGGGAGGGTCGAGCAGTACTTC.

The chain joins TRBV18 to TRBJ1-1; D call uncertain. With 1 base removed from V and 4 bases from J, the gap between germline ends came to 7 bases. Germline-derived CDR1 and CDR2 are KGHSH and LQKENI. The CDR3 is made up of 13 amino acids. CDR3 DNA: TGTGCCAGCTCACCACGGGTGGGCACTGAAGCTTTCTTT. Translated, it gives CASSPRVGTEAFF.

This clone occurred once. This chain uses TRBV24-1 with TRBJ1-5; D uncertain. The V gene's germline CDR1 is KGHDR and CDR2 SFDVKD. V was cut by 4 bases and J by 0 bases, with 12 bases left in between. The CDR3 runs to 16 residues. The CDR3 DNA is TGTGCCACCAGTGAGGGCACTACCTATAGCAATCAGCCCCAGCATTTT. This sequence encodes CATSEGTTYSNQPQHF.

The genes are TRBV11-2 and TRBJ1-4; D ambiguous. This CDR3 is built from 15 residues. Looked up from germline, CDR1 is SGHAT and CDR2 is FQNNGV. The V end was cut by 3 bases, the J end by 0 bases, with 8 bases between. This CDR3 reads CASSFDIATNEKLFF. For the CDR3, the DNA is TGTGCCAGCAGCTTCGACATTGCAACTAATGAAAAACTGTTTTTT.

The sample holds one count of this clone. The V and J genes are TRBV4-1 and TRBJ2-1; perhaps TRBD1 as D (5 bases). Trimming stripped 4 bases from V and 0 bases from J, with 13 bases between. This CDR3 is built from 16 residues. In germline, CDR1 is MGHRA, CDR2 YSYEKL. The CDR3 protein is CASSRTDRSSYNEQFF. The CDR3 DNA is TGCGCCAGCAGCCGAACTGACAGAAGCTCCTACAATGAGCAGTTCTTC.

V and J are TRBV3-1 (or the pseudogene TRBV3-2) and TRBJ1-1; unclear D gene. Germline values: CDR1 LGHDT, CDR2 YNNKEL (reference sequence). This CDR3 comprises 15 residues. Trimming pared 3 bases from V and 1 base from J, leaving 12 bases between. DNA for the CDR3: TGTGCCAGCAGCCAGAGGGTCCTCACGAACACTGAAGCTTTCTTT. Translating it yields CASSQRVLTNTEAFF.

The CDR3 DNA reads as TGTGCCAGCAGCCAAGAGGCGGGCAGGGCGTTAGGAAAACTGTTTTTT. Residues: CASSQEAGRALGKLFF. The genes are TRBV4-2 and TRBJ1-4; a weak D match, TRBD1 (5 bases). The germline V and J ends were trimmed by 0 bases and 10 bases, with 18 bases remaining between them. This CDR3 has 16 amino acids. Germline V gives CDR1 LGHNA, CDR2 YNFKEQ.

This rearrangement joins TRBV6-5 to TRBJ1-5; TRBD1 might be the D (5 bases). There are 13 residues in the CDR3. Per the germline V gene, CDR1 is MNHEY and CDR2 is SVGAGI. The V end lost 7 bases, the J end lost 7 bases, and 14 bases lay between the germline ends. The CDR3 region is CASTTGGSQPQHF. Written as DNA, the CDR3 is TGTGCCAGCACCACGGGGGGATCCCAGCCCCAGCATTTT.

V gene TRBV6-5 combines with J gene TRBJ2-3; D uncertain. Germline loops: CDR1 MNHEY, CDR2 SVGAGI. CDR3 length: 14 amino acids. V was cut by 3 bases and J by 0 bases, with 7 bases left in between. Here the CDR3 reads CASSYGESTDTQYF. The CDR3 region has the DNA TGTGCCAGCAGTTATGGTGAGAGCACAGATACGCAGTATTTT.

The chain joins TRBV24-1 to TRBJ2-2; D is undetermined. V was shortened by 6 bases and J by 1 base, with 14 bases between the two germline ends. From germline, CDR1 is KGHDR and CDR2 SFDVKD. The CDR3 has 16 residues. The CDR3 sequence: CATSSASFGNTGELFF. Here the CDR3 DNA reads TGTGCCACCAGTTCGGCCAGCTTTGGGAACACCGGGGAGCTGTTTTTT.

Here the CDR3 reads CASRSTGNEKLFF. The DNA of the CDR3 is TGTGCCAGCAGGTCGACGGGAAATGAAAAACTGTTTTTT. V gene TRBV28 combines with J gene TRBJ1-4; D is undetermined. The V gene's germline CDR1 is MDHEN and CDR2 SYDVKM. The CDR3 length is 13 residues. Between the trimmed V and J ends, which lost 6 bases and 5 bases, there was a span of 10 bases. The full variable domain, with the rest looked up from reference TRBV28 and TRBJ1-4, is DVKVTQSSRYLVKRTGEKVFLECVQDMDHENMFWYRQDPGLGLRLIYFSYDVKMKEKGDIPEGYSVSREKKERFSLILESASTNQTSMYLCASRSTGNEKLFFGSGTQLSVL.

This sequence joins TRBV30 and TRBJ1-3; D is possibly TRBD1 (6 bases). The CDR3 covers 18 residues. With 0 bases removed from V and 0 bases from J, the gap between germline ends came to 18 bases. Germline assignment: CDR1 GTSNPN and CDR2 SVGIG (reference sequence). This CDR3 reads CAWSVLLGTSSSGNTIYF. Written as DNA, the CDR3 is TGTGCCTGGAGTGTACTCTTGGGGACATCGAGCTCTGGAAACACCATATATTTT. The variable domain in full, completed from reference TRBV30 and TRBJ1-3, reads SQTIHQWPATLVQPVGSPLSLECTVEGTSNPNLYWYRQAAGRGLQLLFYSVGIGQISSEVPQNLSASRPQDRQFILSSKKLLLSDSGFYLCAWSVLLGTSSSGNTIYFGEGSWLTVV.

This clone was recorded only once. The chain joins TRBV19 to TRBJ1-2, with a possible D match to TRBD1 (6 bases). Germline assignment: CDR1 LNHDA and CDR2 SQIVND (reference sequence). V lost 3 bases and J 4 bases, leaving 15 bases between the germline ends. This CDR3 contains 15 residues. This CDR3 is CASSITTTGAYGYTF. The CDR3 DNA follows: TGTGCCAGTAGTATCACGACAACGGGGGCCTATGGCTACACCTTC.

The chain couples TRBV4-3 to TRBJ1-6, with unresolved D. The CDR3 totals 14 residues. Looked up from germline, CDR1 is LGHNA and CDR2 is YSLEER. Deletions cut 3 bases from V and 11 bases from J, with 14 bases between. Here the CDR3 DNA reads TGCGCCAGCAGCCAGGAACCCGATAGTACACCCCTCCACTTT. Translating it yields CASSQEPDSTPLHF.

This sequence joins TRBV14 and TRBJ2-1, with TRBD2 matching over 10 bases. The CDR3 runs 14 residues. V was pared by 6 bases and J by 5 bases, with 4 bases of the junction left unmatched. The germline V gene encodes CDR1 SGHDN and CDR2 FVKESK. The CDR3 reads CASRVAGGDNEQFF. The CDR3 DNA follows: TGTGCCAGCAGGGTAGCGGGGGGCGACAATGAGCAGTTCTTC. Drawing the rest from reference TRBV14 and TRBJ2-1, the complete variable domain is EAGVTQFPSHSVIEKGQTVTLRCDPISGHDNLYWYRRVMGKEIKFLLHFVKESKQDESGMPNNRFLAERTGGTYSTLKVQPAELEDSGVYFCASRVAGGDNEQFFGPGTRLTVL.

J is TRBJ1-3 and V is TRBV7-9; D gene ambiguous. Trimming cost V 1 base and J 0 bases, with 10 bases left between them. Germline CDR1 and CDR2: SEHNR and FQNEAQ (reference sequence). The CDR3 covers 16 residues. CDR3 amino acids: CASSLVGTPSGNTIYF. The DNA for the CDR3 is TGTGCCAGCAGCTTAGTTGGAACTCCCTCTGGAAACACCATATATTTT.

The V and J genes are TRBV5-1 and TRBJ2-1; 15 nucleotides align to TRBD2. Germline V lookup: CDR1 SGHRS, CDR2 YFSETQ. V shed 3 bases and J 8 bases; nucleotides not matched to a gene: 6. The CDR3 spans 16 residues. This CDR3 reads CASSSGTSGGTDEQFF. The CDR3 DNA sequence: TGCGCCAGCAGCTCCGGGACTAGCGGGGGGACAGATGAGCAGTTCTTC.

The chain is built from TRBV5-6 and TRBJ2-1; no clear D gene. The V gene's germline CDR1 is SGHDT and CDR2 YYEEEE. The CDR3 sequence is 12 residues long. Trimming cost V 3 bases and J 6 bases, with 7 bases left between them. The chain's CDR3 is CASSSLPNEQFF. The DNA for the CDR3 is TGTGCCAGCAGCTCACTTCCCAATGAGCAGTTCTTC. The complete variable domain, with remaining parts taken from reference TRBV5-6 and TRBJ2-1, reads DAGVTQSPTHLIKTRGQQVTLRCSPKSGHDTVSWYQQALGQGPQFIFQYYEEEERQRGNFPDRFSGHQFPNYSSELNVNALLLGDSALYLCASSSLPNEQFFGPGTRLTVL.

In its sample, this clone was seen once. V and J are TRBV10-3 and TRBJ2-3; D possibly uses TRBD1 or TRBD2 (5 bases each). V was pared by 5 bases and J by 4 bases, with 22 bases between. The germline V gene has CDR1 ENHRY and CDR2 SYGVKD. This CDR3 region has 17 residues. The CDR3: CAISIRGRAGKADTQYF. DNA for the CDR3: TGTGCCATCAGTATACGGGGCCGAGCCGGGAAGGCAGATACGCAGTATTTT.

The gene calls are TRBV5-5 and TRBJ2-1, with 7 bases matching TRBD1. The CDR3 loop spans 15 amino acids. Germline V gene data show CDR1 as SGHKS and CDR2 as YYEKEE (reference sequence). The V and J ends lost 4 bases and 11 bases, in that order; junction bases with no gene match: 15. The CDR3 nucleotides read TGTGCCAGCAGCGTCGACAGGGCACACACACCCAAGCAGTTCTTC. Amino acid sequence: CASSVDRAHTPKQFF.

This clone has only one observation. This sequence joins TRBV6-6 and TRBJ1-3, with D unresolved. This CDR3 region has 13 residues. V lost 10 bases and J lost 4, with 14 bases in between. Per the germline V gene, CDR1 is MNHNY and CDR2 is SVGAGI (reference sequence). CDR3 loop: CATSMRGGNTIYF. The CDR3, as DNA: TGTGCCACGTCGATGCGGGGAGGAAACACCATATATTTT.

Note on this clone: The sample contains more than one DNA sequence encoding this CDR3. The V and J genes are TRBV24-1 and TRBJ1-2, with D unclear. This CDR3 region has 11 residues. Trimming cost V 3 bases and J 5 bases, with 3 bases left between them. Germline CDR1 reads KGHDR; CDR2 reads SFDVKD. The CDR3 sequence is CATSDGYGYTF. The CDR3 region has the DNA TGTGCCACCAGTGATGGGTATGGCTACACCTTC.

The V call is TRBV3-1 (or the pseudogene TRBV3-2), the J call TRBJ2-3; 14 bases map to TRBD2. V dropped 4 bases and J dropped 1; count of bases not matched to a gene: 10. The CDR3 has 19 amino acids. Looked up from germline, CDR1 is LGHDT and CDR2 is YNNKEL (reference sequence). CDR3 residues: CASSPPTSGGVFRTDTQYF. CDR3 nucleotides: TGTGCCAGCAGCCCGCCGACTAGCGGGGGGGTCTTTCGCACAGATACGCAGTATTTT.

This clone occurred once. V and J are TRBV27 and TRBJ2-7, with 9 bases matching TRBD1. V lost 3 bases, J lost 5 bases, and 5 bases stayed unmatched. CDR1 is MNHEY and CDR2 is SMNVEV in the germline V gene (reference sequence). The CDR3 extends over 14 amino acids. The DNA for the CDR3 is TGTGCCAGCAGTTTGGGGACAGGGTACCACGAGCAGTACTTC. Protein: CASSLGTGYHEQYF.